This T cell receptor beta chain comes out of a study of T cells in Graves' hyperthyroidism and ophthalmopathy. Study-level background: Pretreatment peripheral blood was obtained at initial diagnosis.

TCR beta CDR3 regions were amplified from RNA. The HTBI primer set was used in a first-round RT-PCR of the TCR CDR3. One entry per CDR3 protein, called by TCRdb with MiXCR from the multiplex PCR reads. The sample has more than 500,000 distinct CDR3 sequences, approximately 14% seen once. On the basis of clinical symptoms, serum thyroxine and TRAb, thyroid ultrasound and orbital computed tomography, diagnoses were made. The sequence was obtained from a woman aged 40 to 50 with Graves' hyperthyroidism. Sequencing input: blood.

The CDR3 coding sequence is TGTGCCAGCAGCCTCGATAGGACTCCCTTACAGGGAAGGTATCAGCCCCAGCATTTT. Translating gives CASSLDRTPLQGRYQPQHF. This rearrangement joins TRBV6-1 to TRBJ1-5; possible D gene TRBD1, 6 bases. Trimming left V 6 bases short and J 5 bases short, with 29 bases between. There are 19 residues in the CDR3. CDR1 and CDR2 (germline): MNHNS, SASEGT.